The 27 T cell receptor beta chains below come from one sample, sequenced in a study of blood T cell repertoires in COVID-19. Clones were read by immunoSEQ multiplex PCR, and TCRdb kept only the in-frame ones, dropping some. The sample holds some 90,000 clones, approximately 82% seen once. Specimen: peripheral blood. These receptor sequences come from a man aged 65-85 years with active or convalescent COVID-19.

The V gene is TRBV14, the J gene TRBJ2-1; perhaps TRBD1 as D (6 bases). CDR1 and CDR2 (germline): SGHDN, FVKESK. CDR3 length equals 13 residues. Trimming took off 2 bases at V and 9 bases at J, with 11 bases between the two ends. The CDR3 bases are TGTGCCAGCAGCCAACAACAGGGTTCTGAGCAGTTCTTC. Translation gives CASSQQQGSEQFF.

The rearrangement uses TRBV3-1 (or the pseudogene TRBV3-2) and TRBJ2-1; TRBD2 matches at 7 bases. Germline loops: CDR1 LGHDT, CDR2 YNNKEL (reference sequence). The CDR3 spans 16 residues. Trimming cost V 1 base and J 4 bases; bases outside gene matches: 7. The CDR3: CASSQGGKGGYNEQFF. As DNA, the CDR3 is TGTGCCAGCAGCCAAGGAGGGAAGGGAGGGTACAATGAGCAGTTCTTC.

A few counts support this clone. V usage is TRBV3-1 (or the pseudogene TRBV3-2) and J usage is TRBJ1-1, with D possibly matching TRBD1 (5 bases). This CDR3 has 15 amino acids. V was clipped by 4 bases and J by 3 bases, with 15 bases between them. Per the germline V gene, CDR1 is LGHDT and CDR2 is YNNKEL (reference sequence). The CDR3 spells CASSLGLPGDTEAFF. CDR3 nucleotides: TGTGCCAGCAGCCTGGGACTCCCCGGCGACACTGAAGCTTTCTTT.

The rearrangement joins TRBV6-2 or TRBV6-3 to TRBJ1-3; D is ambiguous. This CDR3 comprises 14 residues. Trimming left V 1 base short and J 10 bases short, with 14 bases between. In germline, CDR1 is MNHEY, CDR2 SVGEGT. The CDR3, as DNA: TGTGCCAGCAGTTACTACGATCCTCCGGGTACCATATATTTT. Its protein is CASSYYDPPGTIYF.

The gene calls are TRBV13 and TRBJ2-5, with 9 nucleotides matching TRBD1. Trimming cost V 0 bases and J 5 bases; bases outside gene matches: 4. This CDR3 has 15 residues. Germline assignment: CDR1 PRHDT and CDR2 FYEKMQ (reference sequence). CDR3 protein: CASSLGHRGLETQYF. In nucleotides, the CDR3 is TGTGCCAGCAGCTTAGGGCACAGGGGGCTTGAGACCCAGTACTTC.

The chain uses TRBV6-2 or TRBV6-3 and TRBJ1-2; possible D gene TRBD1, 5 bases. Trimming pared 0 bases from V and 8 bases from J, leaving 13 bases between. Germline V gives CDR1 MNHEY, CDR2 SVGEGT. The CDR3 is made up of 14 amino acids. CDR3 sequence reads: CASSYSNPGHGYTF. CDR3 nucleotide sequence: TGTGCCAGCAGTTACTCGAATCCAGGGCACGGCTACACCTTC.

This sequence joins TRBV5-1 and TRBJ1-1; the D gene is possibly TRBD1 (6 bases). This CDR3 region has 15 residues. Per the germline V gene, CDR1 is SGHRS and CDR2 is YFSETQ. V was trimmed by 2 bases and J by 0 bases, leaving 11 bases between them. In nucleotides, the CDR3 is TGCGCCAGCAGCTTACAGGGCCAATTGAACACTGAAGCTTTCTTT. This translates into CASSLQGQLNTEAFF.

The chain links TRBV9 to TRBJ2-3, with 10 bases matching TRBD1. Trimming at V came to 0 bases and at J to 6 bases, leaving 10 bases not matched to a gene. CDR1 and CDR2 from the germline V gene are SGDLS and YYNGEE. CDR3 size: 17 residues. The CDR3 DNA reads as TGTGCCAGCAGCGTAGGTCCGGGACAGGGGCGGGCGGATACGCAGTATTTT. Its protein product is CASSVGPGQGRADTQYF.

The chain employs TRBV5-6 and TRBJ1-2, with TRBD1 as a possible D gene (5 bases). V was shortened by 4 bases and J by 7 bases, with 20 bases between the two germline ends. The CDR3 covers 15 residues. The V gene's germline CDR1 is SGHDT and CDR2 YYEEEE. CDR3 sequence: CASSPTQGLGGGYTF. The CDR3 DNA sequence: TGTGCCAGCAGCCCGACCCAGGGTTTGGGGGGTGGCTACACCTTC.

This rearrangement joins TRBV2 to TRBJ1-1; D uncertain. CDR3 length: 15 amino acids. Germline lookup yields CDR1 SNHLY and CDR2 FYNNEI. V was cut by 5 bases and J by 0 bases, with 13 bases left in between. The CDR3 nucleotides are TGTGCCAGCAGTCCAAGGACTTTCATGAACACTGAAGCTTTCTTT. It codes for CASSPRTFMNTEAFF.

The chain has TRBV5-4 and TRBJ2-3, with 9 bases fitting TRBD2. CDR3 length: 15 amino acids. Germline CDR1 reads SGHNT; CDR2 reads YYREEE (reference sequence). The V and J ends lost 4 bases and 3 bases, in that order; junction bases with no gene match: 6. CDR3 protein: CASSVRGGKTDTQYF. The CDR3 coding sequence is TGTGCCAGCAGCGTGCGGGGGGGAAAAACAGATACGCAGTATTTT. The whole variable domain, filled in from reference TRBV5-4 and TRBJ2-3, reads ETGVTQSPTHLIKTRGQQVTLRCSSQSGHNTVSWYQQALGQGPQFIFQYYREEENGRGNFPPRFSGLQFPNYSSELNVNALELDDSALYLCASSVRGGKTDTQYFGPGTRLTVL.

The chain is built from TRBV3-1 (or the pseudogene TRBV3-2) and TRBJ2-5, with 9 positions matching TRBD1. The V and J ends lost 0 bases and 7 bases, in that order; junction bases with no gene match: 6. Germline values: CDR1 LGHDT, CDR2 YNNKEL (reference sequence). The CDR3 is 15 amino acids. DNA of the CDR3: TGTGCCAGCAGCCAAGATACGACAGGGGGTTGGACCCAGTACTTC. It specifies CASSQDTTGGWTQYF.

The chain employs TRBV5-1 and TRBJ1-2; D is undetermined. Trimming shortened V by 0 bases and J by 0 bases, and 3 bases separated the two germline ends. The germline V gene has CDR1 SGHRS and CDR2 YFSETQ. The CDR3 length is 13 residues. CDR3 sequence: CASSLDTNYGYTF. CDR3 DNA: TGCGCCAGCAGCTTGGACACTAACTATGGCTACACCTTC.

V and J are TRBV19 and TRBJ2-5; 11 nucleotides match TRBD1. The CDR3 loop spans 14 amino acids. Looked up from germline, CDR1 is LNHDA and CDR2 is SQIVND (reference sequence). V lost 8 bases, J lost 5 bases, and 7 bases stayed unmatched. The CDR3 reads CASSDRGQWETQYF. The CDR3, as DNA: TGTGCCAGTTCGGACAGGGGGCAGTGGGAGACCCAGTACTTC. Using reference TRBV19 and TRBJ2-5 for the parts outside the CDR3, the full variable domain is DGGITQSPKYLFRKEGQNVTLSCEQNLNHDAMYWYRQDPGQGLRLIYYSQIVNDFQKGDIAEGYSVSREKKESFPLTVTSAQKNPTAFYLCASSDRGQWETQYFGPGTRLLVL.

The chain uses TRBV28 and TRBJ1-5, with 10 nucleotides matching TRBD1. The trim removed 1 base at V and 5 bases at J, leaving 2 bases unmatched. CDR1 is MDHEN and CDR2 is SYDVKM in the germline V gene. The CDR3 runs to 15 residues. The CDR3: CASSLFGQGDQPQHF. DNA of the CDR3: TGTGCCAGCAGTTTATTCGGACAGGGGGATCAGCCCCAGCATTTT.

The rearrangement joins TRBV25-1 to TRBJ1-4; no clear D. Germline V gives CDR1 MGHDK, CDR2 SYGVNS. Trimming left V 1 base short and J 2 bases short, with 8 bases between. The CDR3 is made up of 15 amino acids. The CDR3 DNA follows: TGTGCCAGCAGTGAATTTGGGGAGACTAATGAAAAACTGTTTTTT. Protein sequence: CASSEFGETNEKLFF.

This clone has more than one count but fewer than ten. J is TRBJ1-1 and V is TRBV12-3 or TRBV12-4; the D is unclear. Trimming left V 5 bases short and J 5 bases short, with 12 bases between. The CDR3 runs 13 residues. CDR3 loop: CASSPFRETEAFF. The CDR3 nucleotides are TGTGCCAGCAGTCCATTTAGGGAGACTGAAGCTTTCTTT.

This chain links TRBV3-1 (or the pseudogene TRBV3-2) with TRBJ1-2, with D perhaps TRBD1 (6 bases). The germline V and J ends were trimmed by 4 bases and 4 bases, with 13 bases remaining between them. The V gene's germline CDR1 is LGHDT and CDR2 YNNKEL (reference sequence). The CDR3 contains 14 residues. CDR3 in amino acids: CASSPRDNFYGYTF. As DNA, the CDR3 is TGTGCCAGCAGCCCACGGGACAACTTCTATGGCTACACCTTC.

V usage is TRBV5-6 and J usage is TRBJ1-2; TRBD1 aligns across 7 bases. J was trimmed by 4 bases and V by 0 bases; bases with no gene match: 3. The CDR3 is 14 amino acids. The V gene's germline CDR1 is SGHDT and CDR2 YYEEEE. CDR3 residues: CASSLGTGTYGYTF. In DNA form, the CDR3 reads TGTGCCAGCAGCTTGGGGACAGGCACCTATGGCTACACCTTC.

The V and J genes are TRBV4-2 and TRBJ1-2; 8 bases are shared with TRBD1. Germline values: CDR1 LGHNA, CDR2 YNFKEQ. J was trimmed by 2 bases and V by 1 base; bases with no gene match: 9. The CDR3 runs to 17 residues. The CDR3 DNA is TGTGCCAGCAGCCAAGGTATGGGACAGGTCTTAAACTATGGCTACACCTTC. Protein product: CASSQGMGQVLNYGYTF.

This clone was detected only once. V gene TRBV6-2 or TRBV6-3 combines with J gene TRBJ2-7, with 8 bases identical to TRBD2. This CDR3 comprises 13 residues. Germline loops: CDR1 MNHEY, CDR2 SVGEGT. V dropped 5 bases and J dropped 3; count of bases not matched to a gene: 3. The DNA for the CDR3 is TGTGCCAGCAGTAGCGGGGGACACTACGAGCAGTACTTC. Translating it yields CASSSGGHYEQYF.

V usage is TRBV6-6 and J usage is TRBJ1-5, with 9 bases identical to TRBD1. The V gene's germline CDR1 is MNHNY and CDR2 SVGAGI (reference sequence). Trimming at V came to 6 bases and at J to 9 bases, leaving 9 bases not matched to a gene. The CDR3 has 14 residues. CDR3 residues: CASSRDREGRPQHF. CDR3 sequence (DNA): TGTGCCAGCAGCCGGGACAGGGAGGGCCGGCCCCAGCATTTT.

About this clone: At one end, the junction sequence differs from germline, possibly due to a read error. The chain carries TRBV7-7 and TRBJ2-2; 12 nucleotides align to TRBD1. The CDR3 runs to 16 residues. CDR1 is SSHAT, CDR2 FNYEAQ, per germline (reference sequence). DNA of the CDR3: TGTGCTAGCAGCCTCATCGGGACAGGGGGCGGAGGGGAGCTGTTTTTT. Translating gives CASSLIGTGGGGELFF.

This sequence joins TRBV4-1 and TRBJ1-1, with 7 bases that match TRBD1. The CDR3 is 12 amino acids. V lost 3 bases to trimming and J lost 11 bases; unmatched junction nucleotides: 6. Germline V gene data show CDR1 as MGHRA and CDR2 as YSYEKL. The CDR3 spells CASSHRDRAAFF. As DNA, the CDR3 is TGCGCCAGCAGCCACCGCGACAGGGCGGCTTTCTTT.

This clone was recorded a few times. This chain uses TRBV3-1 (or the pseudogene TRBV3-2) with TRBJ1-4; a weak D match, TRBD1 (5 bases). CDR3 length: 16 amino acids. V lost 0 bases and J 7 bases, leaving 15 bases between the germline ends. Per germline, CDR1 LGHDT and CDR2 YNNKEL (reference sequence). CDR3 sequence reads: CASSQDIGTRGEKLFF. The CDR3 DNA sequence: TGTGCCAGCAGCCAAGATATCGGGACTAGGGGTGAAAAACTGTTTTTT.

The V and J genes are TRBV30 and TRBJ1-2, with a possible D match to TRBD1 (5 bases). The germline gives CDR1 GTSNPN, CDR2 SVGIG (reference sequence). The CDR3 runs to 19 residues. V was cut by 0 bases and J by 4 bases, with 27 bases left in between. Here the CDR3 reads CAWSVRPTAAGHLVYGYTF. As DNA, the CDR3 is TGTGCCTGGAGTGTAAGACCGACAGCCGCCGGCCATTTGGTCTATGGCTACACCTTC.

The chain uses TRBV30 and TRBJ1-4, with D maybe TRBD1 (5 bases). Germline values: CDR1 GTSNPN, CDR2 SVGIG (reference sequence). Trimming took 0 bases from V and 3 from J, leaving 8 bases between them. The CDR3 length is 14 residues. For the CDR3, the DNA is TGTGCCTGGAGTGTGGCGGGGGCTAATGAAAAACTGTTTTTT. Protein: CAWSVAGANEKLFF.